This T cell receptor beta chain is drawn from a study of blood T cell repertoires in COVID-19. About the study: Both acute and convalescent COVID-19 samples were obtained from the United States, Italy and Spain.

V was pared by 1 base and J by 10 bases, with 11 bases between. From germline, CDR1 is MDHEN and CDR2 SYDVKM. The CDR3 length is 14 residues. Authors' data handling: Nucleated cell counts were estimated from reference gene primer amplification. Assay: immunoSEQ multiplex PCR; the TCRdb copy retains only in-frame clones and omits some. V and J calls and clone size are those listed in that table; D and trimming were worked out from the DNA. The data contain hundreds of thousands of clones, about nine tenths of them singletons. This receptor was identified in a woman aged 55-70 years with acute or convalescent COVID-19. This chain links TRBV28 with TRBJ1-6; TRBD1 might be the D (6 bases). The sequenced sample was peripheral blood. In DNA form, the CDR3 reads TGTGCCAGCAGTTTATATCCAGGGACATCACCCCTCCACTTT. Amino acid sequence: CASSLYPGTSPLHF.